These 28 T cell receptor beta chains were sequenced from one sample in a study of T cells in Graves' hyperthyroidism and ophthalmopathy. TCR beta CDR3 sequences were amplified from RNA transcripts. TCR CDR3 underwent first-round RT-PCR with the HTBI primer set. In TCRdb, the multiplex PCR reads were re-called with MiXCR into one record per CDR3 protein. The sample records a few hundred thousand distinct CDR3 sequences, roughly 23% being singletons. Sequencing used blood. The receptors come from a woman aged 50 to 60 with Graves' hyperthyroidism.

This clonotype was observed a handful of times. V and J are TRBV20-1 and TRBJ2-1; D is unclear. The germline V and J ends were trimmed by 4 bases and 4 bases, with 11 bases remaining between them. The CDR3 runs to 13 residues. Germline assignment: CDR1 DFQATT and CDR2 SNEGSKA (reference sequence). The CDR3 reads CSAIRGSYNEQFF. DNA for the CDR3: TGCAGTGCTATCAGAGGTAGTTACAATGAGCAGTTCTTC.

This clonotype showed up many times. The J gene is TRBJ1-2, the V gene TRBV30; TRBD1 is a possible D gene (5 bases). Germline lookup yields CDR1 GTSNPN and CDR2 SVGIG (reference sequence). This CDR3 comprises 13 residues. V was pared by 0 bases and J by 8 bases, with 13 bases between. CDR3 in amino acids: CAWSVRDQRGYTF. The CDR3 DNA reads TGTGCCTGGAGTGTGCGGGACCAACGGGGCTACACCTTC.

The table lists this clonotype with many counts. The V call is TRBV6-1, the J call TRBJ2-2; TRBD1 agrees at 11 bases. The germline gives CDR1 MNHNS, CDR2 SASEGT. This CDR3 has 17 residues. Trimming cost V 5 bases and J 4 bases; bases outside gene matches: 9. The CDR3, as DNA: TGTGCCAGCAGTAAAACGGTGGGGACAGGGGGCACCGGGGAGCTGTTTTTT. It yields the protein CASSKTVGTGGTGELFF.

About this clonotype itself: A much bigger clone sits one base away, suggesting this may be a read error. The chain has TRBV2 and TRBJ2-3; tentatively, D is TRBD2 (6 bases). V was pared by 7 bases and J by 10 bases, with 18 bases between. The CDR3 is 13 residues long. Germline CDR1 and CDR2: SNHLY and FYNNEI. The CDR3 nucleotides are TGTGCCAGCAAGGGGCGGGGCGACGGGGCGCAGTATTTT. As protein: CASKGRGDGAQYF.

The CDR3: CASSPWMGLAGVVEQFF. CDR3 bases: TGTGCCAGCAGTCCGTGGATGGGACTAGCGGGAGTGGTTGAGCAGTTCTTC. This chain links TRBV28 with TRBJ2-1; the match to TRBD2 covers 14 bases. Germline CDR1 and CDR2: MDHEN and SYDVKM. V was clipped by 5 bases and J by 9 bases; unmatched bases: 12. CDR3 length: 17 amino acids.

At least ten counts were recorded for this clonotype. The V and J genes are TRBV6-5 and TRBJ2-3; TRBD2 agrees at 9 bases. The V gene end was trimmed by 2 bases and the J gene end by 5 bases; junction bases not matched to a gene: 8. Germline CDR1 MNHEY, CDR2 SVGAGI. The CDR3 length is 16 residues. CDR3 protein: CASSYKGTSFGDTQYF. The CDR3 DNA is TGTGCCAGCAGTTACAAGGGGACTAGCTTTGGAGATACGCAGTATTTT.

This chain connects TRBV9 to TRBJ2-5, with TRBD2 identical over 11 bases. The CDR3 runs to 15 residues. The germline V gene encodes CDR1 SGDLS and CDR2 YYNGEE. Trimming at V came to 0 bases and at J to 5 bases, leaving 3 bases not matched to a gene. This CDR3 is CASSVELAGDETQYF. CDR3 nucleotide sequence: TGTGCCAGCAGCGTAGAACTAGCGGGAGACGAGACCCAGTACTTC.

This clonotype was counted between two and nine times. This chain links TRBV6-1 with TRBJ2-3; D remains unclear. The ends were cut back, 7 bases at V and 3 bases at J, with 11 bases in the middle. Per germline, CDR1 MNHNS and CDR2 SASEGT. CDR3 length equals 13 residues. The CDR3 protein is CASNRFSTDTQYF. The CDR3 DNA sequence: TGTGCCAGCAACCGATTTAGTACAGATACGCAGTATTTT.

Many counts were recorded for this clonotype. The V call is TRBV27, the J call TRBJ2-7, with a weak D call TRBD1 (5 bases). Germline-derived CDR1 and CDR2 are MNHEY and SMNVEV (reference sequence). The V gene lost 6 bases and the J gene lost 0 bases, with 9 bases spanning the gap. The CDR3 runs 13 residues. CDR3: CASSSTGSYEQYF. The CDR3 DNA reads as TGTGCCAGCAGCTCCACAGGCTCCTACGAGCAGTACTTC.

The chain carries TRBV6-1 and TRBJ1-5; tentative D call: TRBD1 (6 bases). This CDR3 comprises 16 residues. V was trimmed by 2 bases and J by 1 base, leaving 12 bases between them. CDR1 and CDR2 from the germline V gene are MNHNS and SASEGT. The CDR3 sequence: CASSERGLPSNQPQHF. CDR3 DNA sequence: TGTGCCAGCAGTGAAAGGGGGTTGCCAAGCAATCAGCCCCAGCATTTT.

This clonotype appeared a few times. The chain is built from TRBV6-1 and TRBJ2-1, with a weak D call TRBD1 (6 bases). The CDR3 loop spans 15 amino acids. The V end lost 7 bases, the J end lost 8 bases, and 21 bases lay between the germline ends. Germline assignment: CDR1 MNHNS and CDR2 SASEGT. CDR3 sequence: CASIPGTTGVDEQFF. The CDR3 region has the DNA TGTGCCAGCATTCCCGGGACAACCGGGGTCGATGAGCAGTTCTTC.

The chain combines TRBV25-1 with TRBJ2-7; 8 bases line up with TRBD1. CDR1 MGHDK and CDR2 SYGVNS come from the germline V gene. The CDR3 runs 13 residues. V shed 9 bases, J shed 0 bases, and the junction held 4 bases outside the gene matches. The CDR3 coding sequence is TGTGCCAGTCAGGGGGCTTCCTCCTACGAGCAGTACTTC. Translation gives CASQGASSYEQYF.

This clonotype occurred many times. J is TRBJ2-2 and V is TRBV12-3 or TRBV12-4; D unresolved. Trimming removed 6 bases at V and 4 bases at J, with 9 bases between. There are 13 residues in the CDR3. The CDR3 DNA sequence: TGTGCCAGCAGAACGCTACTCACCGGGGAGCTGTTTTTT. This codes for CASRTLLTGELFF.

Ten or more counts support this clonotype. The chain is built from TRBV28 and TRBJ1-2; 7 bases match TRBD1. The germline V gene has CDR1 MDHEN and CDR2 SYDVKM. This CDR3 region has 16 residues. Trimming cost V 2 bases and J 3 bases; bases outside gene matches: 9. Here the CDR3 DNA reads TGTGCCAGCAGTTTAGAGGACAGGCCTAGAGACTATGGCTACACCTTC. Its translation: CASSLEDRPRDYGYTF.

The sample holds many counts of this clonotype. The chain couples TRBV28 to TRBJ2-7; TRBD2 agrees at 7 bases. The germline V gene has CDR1 MDHEN and CDR2 SYDVKM. With 2 bases clipped from V and 2 bases from J, the junction kept 9 bases outside the gene matches. There are 16 residues in the CDR3. CDR3 in amino acids: CASSLRRSGNPYEQYF. CDR3 DNA sequence: TGTGCCAGCAGTTTACGCCGAAGCGGGAATCCCTACGAGCAGTACTTC.

At least ten counts were recorded for this clonotype. CDR3 amino acids: CASSGQEGGQPQHF. The CDR3, as DNA: TGTGCCAGCAGTGGGCAGGAGGGAGGTCAGCCCCAGCATTTT. The chain is built from TRBV6-1 and TRBJ1-5; D remains ambiguous. The CDR3 has 14 amino acids. Germline assignment: CDR1 MNHNS and CDR2 SASEGT. The ends were cut back, 4 bases at V and 6 bases at J, with 13 bases in the middle.

This sequence joins TRBV18 and TRBJ1-4; D is unclear. The V and J ends lost 2 bases and 7 bases respectively, with 14 bases between them. CDR1 and CDR2 from the germline V gene are KGHSH and LQKENI. The CDR3 has 15 amino acids. CDR3 region: CASSPSKDLVEKLFF. Here the CDR3 DNA reads TGTGCCAGCTCACCATCGAAAGACCTGGTTGAAAAACTGTTTTTT. Complete variable domain (other parts from reference TRBV18 and TRBJ1-4): NAGVMQNPRHLVRRRGQEARLRCSPMKGHSHVYWYRQLPEEGLKFMVYLQKENIIDESGMPKERFSAEFPKEGPSILRIQQVVRGDSAAYFCASSPSKDLVEKLFFGSGTQLSVL.

This clonotype was counted between two and nine times. The chain combines TRBV10-2 with TRBJ1-3, with D possibly matching TRBD1 (5 bases). V was cut by 4 bases and J by 0 bases, with 19 bases left in between. The CDR3 consists of 18 residues. Germline CDR1 is WSHSY and CDR2 is SAAADI. The CDR3 here is CASSADRAFSSSGNTIYF. In DNA, the CDR3 is TGCGCCAGCAGTGCAGACAGAGCATTCTCAAGCTCTGGAAACACCATATATTTT.

The chain has TRBV4-2 and TRBJ2-7; maybe TRBD2 (5 bases). This CDR3 is 16 amino acids long. The ends were cut back, 3 bases at V and 6 bases at J, with 21 bases in the middle. Germline CDR1 LGHNA, CDR2 YNFKEQ. The CDR3 DNA sequence: TGTGCCAGCAGCCACGGGGAGACCCGAGGGAAGCGCGAGCAGTACTTC. As protein: CASSHGETRGKREQYF.

V is TRBV9 and J is TRBJ2-7; 10 nucleotides agree with TRBD2. The CDR3 covers 15 residues. The V gene end was trimmed by 2 bases and the J gene end by 5 bases; junction bases not matched to a gene: 7. Germline V gene sequence: CDR1 SGDLS, CDR2 YYNGEE. CDR3 coding DNA: TGTGCCAGCAGCGTTGGGAGCGGGGGGGCCCACGAGCAGTACTTC. It encodes CASSVGSGGAHEQYF.

The sample holds many counts of this clonotype. The chain has TRBV20-1 and TRBJ2-1; 7 bases agree with TRBD2. The CDR3 is 15 amino acids. Germline V gives CDR1 DFQATT, CDR2 SNEGSKA (reference sequence). This chain's CDR3 is CSARSRGSSYNEQFF. The CDR3 region has the DNA TGCAGCGCACGCTCTCGCGGGAGCTCCTACAATGAGCAGTTCTTC.

This clonotype occurred many times. The J gene is TRBJ2-1, the V gene TRBV6-6, with D maybe TRBD2 (6 bases). Deletions cut 0 bases from V and 0 bases from J, with 15 bases between. This CDR3 contains 18 residues. Germline values: CDR1 MNHNY, CDR2 SVGAGI (reference sequence). CDR3 amino acids: CASSYSGGTSSSYNEQFF. The CDR3 nucleotides are TGTGCCAGCAGTTACTCTGGGGGGACTTCGAGCTCCTACAATGAGCAGTTCTTC.

Worth noting for this clonotype: At one end the junction does not follow the germline gene, possibly because of a read error. DNA of the CDR3: TGTGCTAGCAGCGGTAGACAGGGTCCGAATGAAAAACTGTTTTTT. Its translation: CASSGRQGPNEKLFF. The V gene is TRBV7-7, the J gene TRBJ1-4; TRBD1 matches at 7 bases. This CDR3 contains 15 residues. Germline lookup yields CDR1 SSHAT and CDR2 FNYEAQ (reference sequence).

This sequence joins TRBV10-2 and TRBJ2-1; D tentatively reads TRBD1 or TRBD2 (5 bases each). This CDR3 spans 13 amino acids. Germline V CDR1 and CDR2: WSHSY, SAAADI. V was trimmed by 6 bases and J by 5 bases, leaving 11 bases between them. CDR3 in DNA: TGCGCCAGCAGAAGCAGGGACCACAATGAGCAGTTCTTC. Amino acid sequence: CASRSRDHNEQFF.

This clonotype was found a few times. The V and J genes are TRBV4-1 and TRBJ2-3; no firm D call. V shed 6 bases and J shed 5 bases, with 24 bases lying between them. CDR1 and CDR2 from the germline V gene are MGHRA and YSYEKL. The CDR3 runs to 17 residues. The CDR3 region is CASRSLQGGPTIDTQYF. CDR3 DNA sequence: TGCGCCAGCAGAAGCCTTCAAGGTGGTCCCACAATAGATACGCAGTATTTT.

This clonotype came up a few times. V gene TRBV6-1 combines with J gene TRBJ2-5, with D possibly being TRBD1 or TRBD2 (5 bases each). V gave up 4 bases and J gave up 1 base, with 13 bases separating them. The CDR3 totals 15 residues. Per germline, CDR1 MNHNS and CDR2 SASEGT. The CDR3 DNA reads as TGTGCCAGCAGTGGACCCCGGGGCCTCCAAGAGACCCAGTACTTC. Amino acids: CASSGPRGLQETQYF.

This clonotype was seen many times. The chain is built from TRBV20-1 and TRBJ1-5, with TRBD1 matching over 8 bases. The CDR3 length is 15 residues. Trimming removed 5 bases from V and 5 bases from J; junction bases left unmatched: 11. Germline V gives CDR1 DFQATT, CDR2 SNEGSKA (reference sequence). The CDR3 bases are TGCAGTGCTCCGACAGGGACAGGTACTTATCAGCCCCAGCATTTT. Translated, it gives CSAPTGTGTYQPQHF.

This clonotype has a count of ten or more. The chain recombines TRBV28 with TRBJ2-7, with 9 bases identical to TRBD1. The CDR3 spans 15 residues. The germline CDR1 and CDR2 sequences are MDHEN and SYDVKM. The V and J ends lost 7 bases and 5 bases, in that order; junction bases with no gene match: 12. The CDR3 DNA is TGTGCCAGCATTACTCCTTCCGGGACAGGGAACGAGCAGTACTTC. This sequence encodes CASITPSGTGNEQYF.